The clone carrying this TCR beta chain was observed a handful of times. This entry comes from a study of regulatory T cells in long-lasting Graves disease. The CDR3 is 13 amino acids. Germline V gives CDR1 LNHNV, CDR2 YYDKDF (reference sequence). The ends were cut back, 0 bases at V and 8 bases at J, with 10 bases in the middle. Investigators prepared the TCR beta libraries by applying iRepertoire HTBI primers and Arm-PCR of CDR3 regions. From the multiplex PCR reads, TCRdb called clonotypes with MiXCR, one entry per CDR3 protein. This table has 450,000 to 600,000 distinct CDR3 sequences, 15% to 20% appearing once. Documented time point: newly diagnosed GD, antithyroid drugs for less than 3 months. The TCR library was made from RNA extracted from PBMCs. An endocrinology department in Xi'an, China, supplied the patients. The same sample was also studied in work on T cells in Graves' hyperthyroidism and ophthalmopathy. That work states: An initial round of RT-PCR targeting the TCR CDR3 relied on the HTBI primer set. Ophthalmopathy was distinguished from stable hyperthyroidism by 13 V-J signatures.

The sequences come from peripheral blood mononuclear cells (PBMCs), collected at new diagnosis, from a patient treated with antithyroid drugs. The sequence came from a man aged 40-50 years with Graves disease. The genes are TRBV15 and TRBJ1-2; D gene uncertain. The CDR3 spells CATSRDYTMGYTF. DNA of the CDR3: TGTGCCACCAGCAGAGATTACACCATGGGCTACACCTTC.